The 21 T cell receptor beta chains below come from one sample, sequenced in a study of T cell responses to AZD1222 COVID-19 vaccine. Data came from immunoSEQ multiplex PCR; TCRdb stores just in-frame clones and leaves some out. Of tens of thousands of clones listed, approximately 90% are singletons. Sequencing used peripheral blood, obtained on day 0 of AZD1222 vaccination. All receptors come from an adult in good health.

The rearrangement uses TRBV7-3 and TRBJ2-3; 10 bases are a match to TRBD2. This CDR3 has 15 amino acids. With V trimmed by 5 bases and J by 5 bases, 7 bases remained unmatched. The germline CDR1 and CDR2 sequences are SGHTA and FQGTGA. Written as DNA, the CDR3 is TGTGCCAGCAGCCGCAGCGGGAGGGCCGTAGATACGCAGTATTTT. Translation gives CASSRSGRAVDTQYF.

V gene TRBV2 combines with J gene TRBJ1-2, with unresolved D. Per germline, CDR1 SNHLY and CDR2 FYNNEI. CDR3 length: 13 residues. Deletions cut 4 bases from V and 7 bases from J, with 13 bases between. Here the CDR3 DNA reads TGTGCCAGCAGTGCTGTAGCTTCCGGTGGCTACACCTTC. Translating it yields CASSAVASGGYTF.

The gene calls are TRBV28 and TRBJ1-1; D call uncertain. Germline V gene data show CDR1 as MDHEN and CDR2 as SYDVKM. The CDR3 contains 14 residues. The germline V and J ends were trimmed by 6 bases and 3 bases, with 14 bases remaining between them. The CDR3 sequence is CASRGGSLDTEAFF. The DNA of the CDR3 is TGTGCCAGCAGGGGAGGGAGCTTGGACACTGAAGCTTTCTTT.

This chain joins TRBV3-1 (or the pseudogene TRBV3-2) and TRBJ2-1, with TRBD2 matching over 8 bases. Germline loops: CDR1 LGHDT, CDR2 YNNKEL (reference sequence). CDR3 size: 16 residues. V was pared by 0 bases and J by 8 bases, with 9 bases of the junction left unmatched. CDR3 loop: CASSQDGREGPDEQFF. In DNA form, the CDR3 reads TGTGCCAGCAGCCAAGATGGACGGGAGGGCCCTGATGAGCAGTTCTTC.

The chain is built from TRBV27 and TRBJ2-7; 9 bases are a match to TRBD1. Per the germline V gene, CDR1 is MNHEY and CDR2 is SMNVEV (reference sequence). The CDR3 is 16 amino acids. V trimming: 3 bases; J trimming: 4 bases; junction bases outside the gene matches: 10. This CDR3 reads CASSLGPDRGLYEQYF. CDR3 DNA: TGTGCCAGCAGTTTGGGCCCGGACAGGGGTCTTTACGAGCAGTACTTC.

The genes are TRBV6-6 and TRBJ1-1; no reliable D call. This CDR3 region has 15 residues. V lost 0 bases and J 1 base, leaving 9 bases between the germline ends. The V gene's germline CDR1 is MNHNY and CDR2 SVGAGI (reference sequence). The CDR3 DNA is TGTGCCAGCAGTTACTCCGCGTGGGGGAACACTGAAGCTTTCTTT. It encodes CASSYSAWGNTEAFF.

The chain couples TRBV9 to TRBJ2-3; the D is unclear. This CDR3 is 14 amino acids long. V lost 4 bases to trimming and J lost 6 bases, with 15 bases between them. The germline V gene encodes CDR1 SGDLS and CDR2 YYNGEE. CDR3 loop: CASSLLDNFDTQYF. The CDR3 nucleotides read TGTGCCAGCAGCCTTCTAGATAATTTCGATACGCAGTATTTT.

This chain connects TRBV28 to TRBJ1-2; no definite D call. The V end lost 5 bases, the J end lost 0 bases, and 7 bases lay between the germline ends. The CDR3 is made up of 13 amino acids. From germline, CDR1 is MDHEN and CDR2 SYDVKM. This CDR3 reads CASSGIANYGYTF. The CDR3 coding sequence is TGTGCCAGCAGTGGGATTGCTAACTATGGCTACACCTTC.

The gene calls are TRBV5-1 and TRBJ2-2; 9 positions agree with TRBD1. This CDR3 has 16 residues. Looked up from germline, CDR1 is SGHRS and CDR2 is YFSETQ. The V gene end was trimmed by 0 bases and the J gene end by 6 bases; junction bases not matched to a gene: 6. This chain's CDR3 is CASSLGDRADAGELFF. The CDR3 nucleotides read TGCGCCAGCAGCTTGGGGGACAGGGCTGACGCCGGGGAGCTGTTTTTT.

The chain has TRBV20-1 and TRBJ2-1, with D unresolved. V lost 6 bases and J lost 10, with 13 bases in between. CDR3 size: 11 residues. The germline CDR1 and CDR2 sequences are DFQATT and SNEGSKA (reference sequence). The CDR3 loop is CSAAPYREQFF. For the CDR3, the DNA is TGCAGTGCGGCCCCATATAGGGAGCAGTTCTTC.

The chain couples TRBV7-2 to TRBJ2-7, with 9 positions matching TRBD1. The CDR3 covers 19 residues. In germline, CDR1 is SGHTA, CDR2 FQGNSA. J was trimmed by 2 bases and V by 5 bases; bases with no gene match: 19. CDR3: CASSPLDTRDRVFPYEQYF. CDR3 coding DNA: TGTGCCAGCAGCCCCCTCGATACCCGGGACAGGGTTTTTCCCTACGAGCAGTACTTC.

This chain connects TRBV12-3 or TRBV12-4 to TRBJ1-6; the D is unclear. The V gene lost 7 bases and the J gene lost 7 bases, with 11 bases spanning the gap. The CDR3 has 13 amino acids. The CDR3 sequence is CASTRHGNSPLHF. CDR3 DNA: TGTGCCAGCACGCGTCACGGGAATTCACCCCTCCACTTT.

V is TRBV9 and J is TRBJ1-1; 7 bases agree with TRBD1. Germline assignment: CDR1 SGDLS and CDR2 YYNGEE. The ends lost 4 bases at V and 6 bases at J; junction bases unmatched: 9. This CDR3 contains 14 residues. As DNA, the CDR3 is TGTGCCAGCAGCCCCCCAGGGGGGCACGCTGAAGCTTTCTTT. Translated: CASSPPGGHAEAFF.

The rearrangement links TRBV7-8 to TRBJ2-7; the match to TRBD1 covers 9 bases. The CDR3 length is 13 residues. From germline, CDR1 is SGHVS and CDR2 FQNEAQ. Germline trimming cut 5 bases from V and 7 bases from J; bases unmatched to any gene: 6. The CDR3 DNA is TGTGCCAGCAGCCAGGACAGGGGTGGAGAGCAGTACTTC. This encodes CASSQDRGGEQYF.

This clone was observed a single time. The J gene is TRBJ1-4, the V gene TRBV4-1; the D is unclear. V lost 1 base and J lost 4, with 10 bases in between. CDR1 is MGHRA and CDR2 is YSYEKL in the germline V gene. The CDR3 length is 15 residues. CDR3 protein: CASSQVQSINEKLFF. DNA of the CDR3: TGCGCCAGCAGCCAAGTACAGAGTATTAATGAAAAACTGTTTTTT.

The chain uses TRBV6-5 and TRBJ2-1, with 8 bases fitting TRBD2. V shed 4 bases and J 5 bases; nucleotides not matched to a gene: 7. This CDR3 is built from 15 residues. Germline values: CDR1 MNHEY, CDR2 SVGAGI. The CDR3 sequence is CASSFAGTSDNEQFF. DNA of the CDR3: TGTGCCAGCAGTTTTGCCGGGACTAGTGACAATGAGCAGTTCTTC.

The gene calls are TRBV2 and TRBJ2-5; D not resolved. Looked up from germline, CDR1 is SNHLY and CDR2 is FYNNEI. This CDR3 is built from 16 residues. The V and J ends lost 6 bases and 5 bases respectively, with 22 bases between them. The CDR3 loop is CASRVNTWWAGETQYF. The CDR3 DNA sequence: TGTGCCAGCAGAGTTAATACGTGGTGGGCCGGGGAGACCCAGTACTTC.

The V gene is TRBV6-1, the J gene TRBJ2-7; possibly TRBD2 for D (6 bases). Trimming cost V 3 bases and J 2 bases, with 11 bases left between them. Germline assignment: CDR1 MNHNS and CDR2 SASEGT. This CDR3 has 14 amino acids. The CDR3 bases are TGTGCCAGCAGTGACGCAGGGAGGACCTACGAGCAGTACTTC. Encoded protein: CASSDAGRTYEQYF.

The gene calls are TRBV11-2 and TRBJ2-2; 9 bases agree with TRBD1. The CDR3 consists of 15 residues. Trimming cost V 7 bases and J 5 bases; bases outside gene matches: 8. Germline V CDR1 and CDR2: SGHAT, FQNNGV. The CDR3 loop is CASNEGQGLTGELFF. In DNA, the CDR3 is TGTGCCAGCAACGAGGGACAGGGTTTGACCGGGGAGCTGTTTTTT.

In this sample, this clone turned up once. The CDR3 sequence: CASSPAIGTAVSTIYF. DNA for the CDR3: TGTGCCAGCAGCCCGGCCATTGGGACCGCCGTTAGCACCATATATTTT. The rearrangement links TRBV5-6 to TRBJ1-3, with D perhaps matching TRBD1 (5 bases). There are 16 residues in the CDR3. Trimming pared 4 bases from V and 9 bases from J, leaving 23 bases between. Germline-derived CDR1 and CDR2 are SGHDT and YYEEEE.

This clone was recorded once. The chain combines TRBV11-2 with TRBJ2-1, with D unresolved. Germline CDR1 is SGHAT and CDR2 is FQNNGV. Deletions cut 1 base from V and 5 bases from J, with 12 bases between. The CDR3 runs 15 residues. The chain's CDR3 is CASSLGWESHNEQFF. CDR3 nucleotides: TGTGCCAGCAGCTTAGGTTGGGAATCCCACAATGAGCAGTTCTTC.